This is a list of T cell receptor beta chains from one sample in a study of multiple sclerosis patients with progressive multifocal leukoencephalopathy. Generated by immunoSEQ multiplex PCR, the TCRdb table keeps only in-frame clones and is missing some. The data show under 40,000 clones, roughly 92% seen once. The sample comprised PBMCs. The receptors were sampled from a young man with multiple sclerosis. Each CDR3 is given with its conserved first and last residue. A D gene is named only where the DNA matches it firmly. Only some rows state a clone size, as once, few, many or a class for expanded clones.

>NA|TRBV2|TRBJ2-3|TRBD2
CASTTEAGRVADTQYF
TGTGCCAGCACCACCGAAGCGGGGCGGGTGGCAGATACGCAGTATTTT
>NA|TRBV10-3|TRBJ2-7|TRBD2
CAISESEASGRGYEQYF
TGTGCCATCAGTGAGTCGGAAGCTAGCGGGAGGGGCTACGAGCAGTACTTC
>NA|TRBV4-1|TRBJ2-7|NA
CASSQVVRGSEQYF
TGCGCCAGCAGCCAAGTAGTACGGGGGAGCGAGCAGTACTTC
>NA|TRBV16|TRBJ2-1|TRBD2
CASSQGTSGSHEQFF
TGTGCCAGCAGCCAAGGGACTAGCGGGAGCCATGAGCAGTTCTTC
>NA|TRBV29-1|TRBJ1-2|NA
CSVEDLVRVNGYTF
TGCAGCGTTGAAGATCTAGTGCGGGTGAATGGCTACACCTTC
>NA|TRBV7-9|TRBJ1-2|NA
CASSLGDSNYGYTF
TGTGCCAGCAGCTTAGGGGATTCTAACTATGGCTACACCTTC
>few|TRBV18|TRBJ1-5|TRBD1
CASSPRTGDRGNQPQHF
TGTGCCAGCTCACCTAGGACAGGGGACAGGGGCAATCAGCCCCAGCATTTT
>NA|TRBV6-5|TRBJ1-2|TRBD1
CASSRTGYYYGYTF
TGTGCCAGCAGTAGGACAGGGTATTACTATGGCTACACCTTC
>NA|TRBV18|TRBJ1-5|TRBD1
CASSPITGEGQPQHF
TGTGCCAGCTCACCAATCACAGGGGAGGGCCAGCCCCAGCATTTT
>few|TRBV5-5|TRBJ1-4|NA
CASSLVMGEKLFF
TGTGCCAGCAGCTTGGTGATGGGCGAAAAACTGTTTTTT
>NA|TRBV27|TRBJ1-1|NA
CASSRGAVNTEAFF
TGTGCCAGCAGTCGGGGGGCCGTGAACACTGAAGCTTTCTTT
>once|TRBV11-2|TRBJ2-7|NA
CASSLGDGEIGYEQYF
TGTGCCAGCAGCTTAGGGGATGGAGAAATCGGTTACGAGCAGTACTTC
>NA|TRBV6-5|TRBJ2-1|NA
CASSPRINEQFF
TGTGCCAGCAGTCCCAGGATAAATGAGCAGTTCTTC
>NA|TRBV27|TRBJ2-2|TRBD2
CASSRGLANTGELFF
TGTGCCAGCAGCCGGGGACTAGCAAACACCGGGGAGCTGTTTTTT
>NA|TRBV6-6|TRBJ2-7|TRBD2
CASSPTRGSGEQYF
TGTGCCAGCAGTCCAACGCGCGGGAGCGGTGAGCAGTACTTC
>NA|TRBV7-3|TRBJ2-7|NA
CASSPTGSSYEQYF
TGTGCCAGCAGCCCTACAGGGAGCTCCTACGAGCAGTACTTC
>once|TRBV27|TRBJ1-4|TRBD1
CASSFGRGEEKLFF
TGTGCCAGCAGTTTCGGCAGGGGGGAAGAAAAACTGTTTTTT
>NA|TRBV5-5|TRBJ2-2|NA
CASSLEGGVTGELFF
TGTGCCAGCAGCTTGGAGGGTGGTGTTACCGGGGAGCTGTTTTTT